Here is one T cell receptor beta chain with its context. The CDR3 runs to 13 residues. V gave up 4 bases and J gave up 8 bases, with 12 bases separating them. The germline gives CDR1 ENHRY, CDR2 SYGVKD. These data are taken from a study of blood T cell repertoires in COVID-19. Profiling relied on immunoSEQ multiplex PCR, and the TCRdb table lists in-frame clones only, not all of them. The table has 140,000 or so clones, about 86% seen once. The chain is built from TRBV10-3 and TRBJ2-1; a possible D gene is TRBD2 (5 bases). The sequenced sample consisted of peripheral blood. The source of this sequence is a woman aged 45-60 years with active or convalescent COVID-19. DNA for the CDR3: TGTGCCATCAGTGTAGGCGGGTGGGATGAGCAGTTCTTC. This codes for CAISVGGWDEQFF.